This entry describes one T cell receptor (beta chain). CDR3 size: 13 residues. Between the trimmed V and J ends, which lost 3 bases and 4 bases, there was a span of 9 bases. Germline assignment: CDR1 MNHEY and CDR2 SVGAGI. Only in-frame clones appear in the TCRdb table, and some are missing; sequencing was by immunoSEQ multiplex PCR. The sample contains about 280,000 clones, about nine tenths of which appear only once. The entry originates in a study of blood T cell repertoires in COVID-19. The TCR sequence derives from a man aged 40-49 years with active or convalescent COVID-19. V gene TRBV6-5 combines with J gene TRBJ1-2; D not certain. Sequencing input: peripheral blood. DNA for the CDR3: TGTGCCAGCAGTTATCGGGTGTCCTATGGCTACACCTTC. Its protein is CASSYRVSYGYTF.